This TCR beta chain was captured in a study of T cell responses to AZD1222 COVID-19 vaccine. The V gene's germline CDR1 is SGHDN and CDR2 FVKESK. This CDR3 is 12 amino acids long. Deletions cut 1 base from V and 12 bases from J, with 10 bases between. The method was immunoSEQ multiplex PCR; TCRdb's version includes in-frame clones alone and lacks a portion of them. Of around 70,000 clones listed, almost 90% are singletons. With respect to this clone: Its antigen remains unknown.

Study findings and constraints: Across spike, vaccine-associated CD4 TCRs were found, dominant at 160-218 and 743-854. A rise in Spike-specific TCR breadth and depth followed two AZD1222 doses. Sampling captured repertoires only after the peak T cell response.

The sequencing used peripheral blood, collected on day 0 of AZD1222 vaccination. This chain uses TRBV14 with TRBJ2-1; D perhaps matches TRBD1 (5 bases). This clonotype originated in an adult in good health. CDR3 in DNA: TGTGCCAGCAGCCAAGGGTCAGGGTCGCAGTTCTTC. This sequence encodes CASSQGSGSQFF. Full variable domain (rest looked up from reference TRBV14 and TRBJ2-1): EAGVTQFPSHSVIEKGQTVTLRCDPISGHDNLYWYRRVMGKEIKFLLHFVKESKQDESGMPNNRFLAERTGGTYSTLKVQPAELEDSGVYFCASSQGSGSQFFGPGTRLTVL.